Below, one T cell receptor beta chain is given with its context. This sample is drawn from a study of blood T cell repertoires in COVID-19. Germline CDR1 and CDR2: LGHNA and YSLEER. CDR3 length: 15 amino acids. V shed 1 base and J shed 2 bases, with 10 bases lying between them. Assay used: immunoSEQ multiplex PCR; TCRdb lists only in-frame clones, some missing. Of about 240,000 clones listed, approximately 80% are singletons. Sample: peripheral blood. The TCR originated in a woman over 75 with COVID-19, enrolled during active disease. J is TRBJ2-3 and V is TRBV4-3, with D uncertain. The CDR3 DNA reads as TGCGCCAGCAGCCAAGGTTGGCTGGCCACAGATACGCAGTATTTT. Translating gives CASSQGWLATDTQYF.